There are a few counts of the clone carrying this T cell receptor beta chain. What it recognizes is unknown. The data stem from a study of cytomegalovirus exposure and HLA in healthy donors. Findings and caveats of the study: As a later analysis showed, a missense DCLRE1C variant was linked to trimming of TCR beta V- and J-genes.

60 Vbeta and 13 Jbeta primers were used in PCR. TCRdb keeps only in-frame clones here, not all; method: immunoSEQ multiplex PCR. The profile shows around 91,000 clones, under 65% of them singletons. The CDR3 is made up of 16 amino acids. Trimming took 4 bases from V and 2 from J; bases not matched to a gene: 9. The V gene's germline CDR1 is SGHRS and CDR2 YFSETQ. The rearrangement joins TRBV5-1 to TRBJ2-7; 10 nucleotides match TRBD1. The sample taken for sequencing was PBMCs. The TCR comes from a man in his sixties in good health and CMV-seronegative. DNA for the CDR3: TGCGCCAGCAGCCTCTCCGGGACAGGGGTAACCTACGAGCAGTACTTC. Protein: CASSLSGTGVTYEQYF.